One and the same sample provided the 6 T cell receptor beta chains below, sequenced in a study of identical twins. TCRdb fed the 5' RACE reads into MiXCR, producing one record per CDR3 protein. The repertoire includes 350,000 to 600,000 distinct CDR3 sequences, 13% to 15% of them detected once, and about 0.54% sits in the top ten. This sample also appeared in a second study, on yellow fever vaccine responses in identical twins.

The source material was CD4+ T cells sorted from blood. The receptor set was obtained from a woman aged 18-29 years in good health.

As to this clonotype: A much larger clone lies a single base off, so this may be a read error. The rearrangement joins TRBV28 to TRBJ2-3, with 9 positions matching TRBD1. This CDR3 comprises 14 residues. Germline values: CDR1 MDHEN, CDR2 SYDVKM. The CDR3 is CASSITGGTDMQYF. As DNA, the CDR3 is TGTGCCAGCAGCATTACAGGGGGCACAGATATGCAGTATTTT.

This clonotype was picked up a small number of times. This rearrangement joins TRBV5-1 to TRBJ2-3; 11 bases match TRBD2. This CDR3 is 17 amino acids long. The trim removed 5 bases at V and 2 bases at J, leaving 10 bases unmatched. CDR1 SGHRS and CDR2 YFSETQ come from the germline V gene. The CDR3 protein is CASSPGGLAEVTDTQYF. CDR3 sequence (DNA): TGCGCCAGCAGTCCGGGGGGACTAGCGGAGGTCACAGATACGCAGTATTTT.

This clonotype came up a few times. The chain links TRBV6-6 to TRBJ2-7; D possibly matches TRBD1 or TRBD2 (5 bases each). CDR1 is MNHNY and CDR2 is SVGAGI in the germline V gene (reference sequence). This CDR3 contains 13 residues. The V gene lost 7 bases and the J gene lost 2 bases, with 12 bases spanning the gap. CDR3 residues: CASTWDGTYEQYF. In DNA, the CDR3 is TGTGCCAGCACCTGGGACGGAACCTACGAGCAGTACTTC.

This clonotype has just a few counts. The rearrangement links TRBV29-1 to TRBJ1-1; 7 bases are a match to TRBD1. CDR3 length equals 13 residues. V dropped 8 bases and J dropped 0; count of bases not matched to a gene: 6. Germline V CDR1 and CDR2: SQVTM, ANQGSEA. CDR3 region: CSYRTGMNTEAFF. CDR3 in DNA: TGCAGCTACAGGACAGGAATGAACACTGAAGCTTTCTTT.

The CDR3 spells CASSLTWGRAYEQYF. DNA for the CDR3: TGCGCCAGCAGCTTGACTTGGGGGCGAGCCTACGAGCAGTACTTC. The chain uses TRBV5-1 and TRBJ2-7; D is perhaps TRBD1 (6 bases). Germline CDR1 and CDR2: SGHRS and YFSETQ. Between the trimmed V and J ends, which lost 1 base and 2 bases, there was a span of 13 bases. The CDR3 is made up of 15 amino acids.

The chain has TRBV6-5 and TRBJ2-7, with TRBD2 matching over 11 bases. J gave up 5 bases and V 0 bases, and 3 bases lay outside the gene matches. In germline, CDR1 is MNHEY, CDR2 SVGAGI. The CDR3 has 15 residues. Written as DNA, the CDR3 is TGTGCCAGCAGTTACTCGACTAGCGGGAATAACGAGCAGTACTTC. This sequence encodes CASSYSTSGNNEQYF.